What follows are 26 T cell receptor beta chains derived from one specimen sequenced in a study of cytomegalovirus exposure and HLA in healthy donors. The PCR made use of 60 Vbeta and 13 Jbeta primers. Data came from immunoSEQ multiplex PCR; TCRdb stores just in-frame clones and leaves some out. The repertoire consists of around 140,000 clones, with about 77% occurring once and the leading ten covering around 1.3%. The sample comprised PBMCs. The receptors come from a woman aged 40-49 years in good health and CMV-seronegative.

The chain links TRBV2 to TRBJ1-6, with TRBD1 matching 8 bases. The germline V gene has CDR1 SNHLY and CDR2 FYNNEI. J gave up 4 bases and V 6 bases, and 5 bases lay outside the gene matches. The CDR3 runs 15 residues. The CDR3 sequence: CASSGTGGYNSPLHF. CDR3 sequence (DNA): TGTGCCAGCAGCGGGACAGGAGGTTATAATTCACCCCTCCACTTT.

V gene TRBV2 combines with J gene TRBJ2-7, with D possibly TRBD2 on 7 matching bases. Trimming stripped 6 bases from V and 1 base from J, with 19 bases between. The germline CDR1 and CDR2 sequences are SNHLY and FYNNEI. The CDR3 is 16 residues long. CDR3 DNA sequence: TGTGCCAGCAGGAGGGGGGTTGGGGGGGGTTCCTACGAGCAGTACTTC. As protein: CASRRGVGGGSYEQYF. Based on the CDR3 plus reference TRBV2 and TRBJ2-7, the full variable domain is EPEVTQTPSHQVTQMGQEVILRCVPISNHLYFYWYRQILGQKVEFLVSFYNNEISEKSEIFDDQFSVERPDGSNFTLKIRSTKLEDSAMYFCASRRGVGGGSYEQYFGPGTRLTVT.

The chain links TRBV4-2 to TRBJ2-1; TRBD2 matches at 8 bases. CDR3 length equals 16 residues. The V and J ends lost 8 bases and 7 bases, in that order; junction bases with no gene match: 16. The germline V gene has CDR1 LGHNA and CDR2 YNFKEQ. CDR3 DNA sequence: TGTGCCAGCTCCCAAGATCCCCGGGGGGGCCTTAATGAGCAGTTCTTC. It specifies CASSQDPRGGLNEQFF.

The chain carries TRBV11-3 and TRBJ1-1; a weak D match, TRBD1 (5 bases). There are 12 residues in the CDR3. The germline V gene has CDR1 SGHNT and CDR2 YENEEA. CDR3 in DNA: TGTGCTAGCGGGGGGGTGAACACTGAAGCTTTCTTT. It yields the protein CASGGVNTEAFF.

The V and J genes are TRBV7-2 and TRBJ1-3, with D tentatively TRBD1 (6 bases). Trimming stripped 2 bases from V and 2 bases from J, with 7 bases between. The CDR3 totals 14 residues. Germline lookup yields CDR1 SGHTA and CDR2 FQGNSA. For the CDR3, the DNA is TGTGCCAGCAGCTTACGACAGGCTGGAAACACCATATATTTT. It codes for CASSLRQAGNTIYF. Together with reference TRBV7-2 and TRBJ1-3, the CDR3 gives the full variable domain: GAGVSQSPSNKVTEKGKDVELRCDPISGHTALYWYRQSLGQGLEFLIYFQGNSAPDKSGLPSDRFSAERTGGSVSTLTIQRTQQEDSAVYLCASSLRQAGNTIYFGEGSWLTVV.

This clone appeared once. J is TRBJ1-5 and V is TRBV2, with TRBD1 matching 7 bases. The CDR3 has 15 residues. Germline-derived CDR1 and CDR2 are SNHLY and FYNNEI. V lost 5 bases and J lost 3; bases outside the gene matches: 7. For the CDR3, the DNA is TGTGCCAGCAGTCCAGACAGGGCCCACAATCAGCCCCAGCATTTT. Its protein product is CASSPDRAHNQPQHF. Complete variable domain (other parts from reference TRBV2 and TRBJ1-5): EPEVTQTPSHQVTQMGQEVILRCVPISNHLYFYWYRQILGQKVEFLVSFYNNEISEKSEIFDDQFSVERPDGSNFTLKIRSTKLEDSAMYFCASSPDRAHNQPQHFGDGTRLSIL.

This rearrangement joins TRBV10-3 to TRBJ1-5; 9 nucleotides agree with TRBD1. The CDR3 has 15 amino acids. With 3 bases clipped from V and 7 bases from J, the junction kept 7 bases outside the gene matches. Germline V CDR1 and CDR2: ENHRY, SYGVKD. The CDR3 loop reads CAISDWDRVGQPQHF. DNA of the CDR3: TGTGCCATCAGTGACTGGGACAGGGTCGGACAGCCCCAGCATTTT.

The chain is built from TRBV30 and TRBJ1-2, with D unclear. The CDR3 has 12 residues. Trimming cost V 4 bases and J 6 bases, with 12 bases left between them. Germline lookup yields CDR1 GTSNPN and CDR2 SVGIG (reference sequence). The CDR3 sequence: CAWNTGINGYTF. CDR3 DNA sequence: TGTGCCTGGAACACCGGGATTAATGGCTACACCTTC.

CDR3 region: CASSPRPGTGSLEQYF. The CDR3 coding sequence is TGTGCCAGCAGCCCGCGGCCAGGGACAGGGTCCCTCGAGCAGTACTTC. The chain has TRBV9 and TRBJ2-7; 9 bases are a match to TRBD1. J lost 6 bases, V lost 4 bases, and 14 bases had no gene match. Germline V lookup: CDR1 SGDLS, CDR2 YYNGEE. This CDR3 is 16 amino acids long.

Only one count was recorded for this clone. This rearrangement joins TRBV4-2 to TRBJ1-1; perhaps TRBD1 as D (6 bases). The germline V and J ends were trimmed by 5 bases and 8 bases, with 12 bases remaining between them. The CDR3 loop spans 12 amino acids. CDR1 and CDR2 from the germline V gene are LGHNA and YNFKEQ. CDR3 protein: CASSFLGTEAFF. For the CDR3, the DNA is TGTGCCAGCAGCTTCCTAGGGACAGAAGCTTTCTTT.

The chain combines TRBV28 with TRBJ1-2; possibly TRBD1 for D (5 bases). This CDR3 spans 14 amino acids. The V and J ends lost 3 bases and 2 bases respectively, with 10 bases between them. CDR1 is MDHEN and CDR2 is SYDVKM in the germline V gene. In DNA, the CDR3 is TGTGCCAGCAGTTTTGGGGCGGGAAACTATGGCTACACCTTC. Translated: CASSFGAGNYGYTF.

This chain connects TRBV4-3 to TRBJ1-2; TRBD1 aligns across 7 bases. The germline CDR1 and CDR2 sequences are LGHNA and YSLEER. J lost 7 bases, V lost 4 bases, and 6 bases had no gene match. The CDR3 sequence is 13 residues long. CDR3 sequence: CASSRTGVFGYTF. DNA of the CDR3: TGCGCCAGCAGCCGCACAGGGGTATTTGGCTACACCTTC.

The rearrangement uses TRBV30 and TRBJ2-3; D is unclear. The V gene's germline CDR1 is GTSNPN and CDR2 SVGIG (reference sequence). V was cut by 5 bases and J by 1 base, with 7 bases left in between. The CDR3 spans 12 residues. CDR3 DNA: TGTGCCTGGGCGATAGGCACAGATACGCAGTATTTT. Translation: CAWAIGTDTQYF. Full variable domain (rest looked up from reference TRBV30 and TRBJ2-3): SQTIHQWPATLVQPVGSPLSLECTVEGTSNPNLYWYRQAAGRGLQLLFYSVGIGQISSEVPQNLSASRPQDRQFILSSKKLLLSDSGFYLCAWAIGTDTQYFGPGTRLTVL.

The gene calls are TRBV14 and TRBJ1-3, with TRBD1 matching over 7 bases. V lost 2 bases to trimming and J lost 2 bases; unmatched junction nucleotides: 6. Germline CDR1 reads SGHDN; CDR2 reads FVKESK. The CDR3 spans 16 residues. The CDR3 bases are TGTGCCAGCAGCCAACCGGGACAGAAGCCTGGAAACACCATATATTTT. Residues: CASSQPGQKPGNTIYF.

This chain connects TRBV7-2 to TRBJ1-2, with a tentative D call TRBD1 (6 bases). Germline lookup yields CDR1 SGHTA and CDR2 FQGNSA. The CDR3 totals 13 residues. Trimming removed 7 bases from V and 5 bases from J, with 14 bases in between. The CDR3 sequence: CASTNDRPYGYTF. DNA for the CDR3: TGTGCCAGCACTAACGACAGGCCATATGGCTACACCTTC.

This CDR3 is CASSRSVQATGELFF. CDR3 coding DNA: TGTGCCAGCAGCCGAAGTGTCCAGGCGACCGGGGAGCTGTTTTTT. This chain links TRBV27 with TRBJ2-2, with D uncertain. There are 15 residues in the CDR3. V was clipped by 6 bases and J by 5 bases, with 16 bases between them. CDR1 is MNHEY, CDR2 SMNVEV, per germline (reference sequence).

V is TRBV4-2 and J is TRBJ1-6; D uncertain. The CDR3 covers 17 residues. V lost 0 bases to trimming and J lost 6 bases, with 15 bases between them. Germline CDR1 is LGHNA and CDR2 is YNFKEQ. The CDR3, as DNA: TGTGCCAGCAGCCAAGATTTTCGAGGCAGTCCTAATTCACCCCTCCACTTT. Amino acid sequence: CASSQDFRGSPNSPLHF.

V is TRBV15 and J is TRBJ1-3; D call uncertain. This CDR3 has 18 amino acids. The V gene's germline CDR1 is LNHNV and CDR2 YYDKDF (reference sequence). With 1 base removed from V and 0 bases from J, the gap between germline ends came to 16 bases. CDR3 sequence (DNA): TGTGCCACCAGCAGAGCCATACCAACTTATACCTCTGGAAACACCATATATTTT. Translation: CATSRAIPTYTSGNTIYF.

CDR3 sequence: CASSQTGFGYTF. CDR3 in DNA: TGCGCCAGCAGCCAGACAGGGTTTGGCTACACCTTC. The chain has TRBV4-1 and TRBJ1-2; 7 bases agree with TRBD1. V was pared by 3 bases and J by 7 bases, with 2 bases of the junction left unmatched. The CDR3 covers 12 residues. Per germline, CDR1 MGHRA and CDR2 YSYEKL.

The rearrangement joins TRBV10-3 to TRBJ1-1, with D possibly TRBD1 on 5 matching bases. The CDR3 sequence is 13 residues long. Germline V gene data show CDR1 as ENHRY and CDR2 as SYGVKD. Trimming removed 6 bases at V and 1 base at J, with 9 bases between. The CDR3 region has the DNA TGTGCCATCAGGGGGCCTACGAACACTGAAGCTTTCTTT. It codes for CAIRGPTNTEAFF.

This chain uses TRBV7-2 with TRBJ1-6; 7 nucleotides match TRBD1. V shed 5 bases, J shed 10 bases, and the junction held 11 bases outside the gene matches. Per germline, CDR1 SGHTA and CDR2 FQGNSA. This CDR3 has 15 amino acids. CDR3 sequence reads: CASSPAFIRGSPLHF. DNA for the CDR3: TGTGCCAGCAGCCCCGCCTTCATCAGGGGGTCACCCCTCCACTTT.

This chain uses TRBV7-6 with TRBJ2-3; TRBD2 matches at 10 bases. Germline V gene data show CDR1 as SGHVS and CDR2 as FNYEAQ. CDR3 length: 17 amino acids. Germline trimming cut 5 bases from V and 4 bases from J; bases unmatched to any gene: 12. In nucleotides, the CDR3 is TGTGCCAGCAGCCCCCCCACCGGGACTAGCGAGGCAGATACGCAGTATTTT. Residues: CASSPPTGTSEADTQYF.

The CDR3 nucleotides are TGTGCCAGCAGCGCGGGGGGGACAGGGCCTTTCTATGGCTACACCTTC. Translation: CASSAGGTGPFYGYTF. The J gene is TRBJ1-2, the V gene TRBV9, with 9 nucleotides matching TRBD1. CDR3 length: 16 amino acids. V lost 3 bases to trimming and J lost 4 bases; unmatched junction nucleotides: 10. Looked up from germline, CDR1 is SGDLS and CDR2 is YYNGEE. The whole variable domain, filled in from reference TRBV9 and TRBJ1-2, reads DSGVTQTPKHLITATGQRVTLRCSPRSGDLSVYWYQQSLDQGLQFLIQYYNGEERAKGNILERFSAQQFPDLHSELNLSSLELGDSALYFCASSAGGTGPFYGYTFGSGTRLTVV.

This clone was counted once. V gene TRBV4-1 combines with J gene TRBJ2-1; 9 nucleotides line up with TRBD1. Trimming at V came to 5 bases and at J to 6 bases, leaving 8 bases not matched to a gene. The CDR3 is 15 amino acids. Germline loops: CDR1 MGHRA, CDR2 YSYEKL. The CDR3 loop is CASSTQGAGVNEQFF. CDR3 DNA sequence: TGCGCCAGCAGCACACAGGGGGCGGGGGTCAATGAGCAGTTCTTC.

The chain is built from TRBV2 and TRBJ1-1; no clear D. The germline V gene has CDR1 SNHLY and CDR2 FYNNEI. V was trimmed by 8 bases and J by 4 bases, leaving 14 bases between them. The CDR3 is made up of 13 amino acids. CDR3 coding DNA: TGTGCCAGCCACGGGGTAAGCGGCACTGAAGCTTTCTTT. Translated: CASHGVSGTEAFF.

This clone was recorded once. The CDR3 bases are TGTGCCAGCAGGTCGAGTTCCACAGATACGCAGTATTTT. Translation: CASRSSSTDTQYF. The chain employs TRBV7-9 and TRBJ2-3; D not certain. Trimming shortened V by 6 bases and J by 2 bases, and 9 bases separated the two germline ends. Germline V gives CDR1 SEHNR, CDR2 FQNEAQ (reference sequence). This CDR3 contains 13 residues.